One sample yielded the 9 T cell receptor beta chains listed below, sequenced in a study of radiotherapy plus CTLA-4 blockade in lung cancer. Method: immunoSEQ multiplex PCR; TCRdb's copy keeps in-frame clones and lacks some. Seen here are around 30,000 clones, 70% observed once, and the top ten hold under 4.5%. Here the sequenced sample was peripheral blood, taken from a patient treated with radiotherapy plus ipilimumab. The receptors shown here come from a human donor with non-small cell lung cancer who had stable disease on radiotherapy plus ipilimumab.

The chain employs TRBV7-2 and TRBJ2-3; a weak D match, TRBD1 (6 bases). With 0 bases removed from V and 0 bases from J, the gap between germline ends came to 16 bases. The V gene's germline CDR1 is SGHTA and CDR2 FQGNSA. The CDR3 length is 18 residues. The CDR3 sequence is CASSLARGGAGSTDTQYF. CDR3 coding DNA: TGTGCCAGCAGCTTAGCGCGAGGGGGAGCCGGTAGCACAGATACGCAGTATTTT. Full variable domain (remainder filled in from reference TRBV7-2 and TRBJ2-3): GAGVSQSPSNKVTEKGKDVELRCDPISGHTALYWYRQSLGQGLEFLIYFQGNSAPDKSGLPSDRFSAERTGGSVSTLTIQRTQQEDSAVYLCASSLARGGAGSTDTQYFGPGTRLTVL.

The chain links TRBV28 to TRBJ2-2; no clear D gene. The V and J ends lost 6 bases and 5 bases respectively, with 7 bases between them. The CDR3 length is 12 residues. Looked up from germline, CDR1 is MDHEN and CDR2 is SYDVKM. The CDR3 DNA reads TGTGCCAGCAGGACCCCGACCGGGGAGCTGTTTTTT. It yields the protein CASRTPTGELFF. Drawing the rest from reference TRBV28 and TRBJ2-2, the complete variable domain is DVKVTQSSRYLVKRTGEKVFLECVQDMDHENMFWYRQDPGLGLRLIYFSYDVKMKEKGDIPEGYSVSREKKERFSLILESASTNQTSMYLCASRTPTGELFFGEGSRLTVL.

The chain is built from TRBV6-6 and TRBJ2-3; D gene ambiguous. This CDR3 has 11 amino acids. The germline gives CDR1 MNHNY, CDR2 SVGAGI (reference sequence). Trimming took 5 bases from V and 4 from J, leaving 4 bases between them. CDR3 nucleotides: TGTGCCAGCAGTACCTCAGATACGCAGTATTTT. Translating gives CASSTSDTQYF.

The chain recombines TRBV6-5 with TRBJ2-7; D gene uncertain. This CDR3 is built from 12 residues. Trimming took off 5 bases at V and 5 bases at J, with 10 bases between the two ends. The V gene's germline CDR1 is MNHEY and CDR2 SVGAGI. The CDR3 DNA sequence: TGTGCCAGCAGTCGGAACAGAAACGAGCAGTACTTC. Translating gives CASSRNRNEQYF.

The CDR3 bases are TGTGCCTGGGGAAGACTTCCCCTCCCTAATGAAAAACTGTTTTTT. This codes for CAWGRLPLPNEKLFF. The genes are TRBV30 and TRBJ1-4, with no clear D. Trimming took off 5 bases at V and 3 bases at J, with 16 bases between the two ends. CDR3 size: 15 residues. Germline V lookup: CDR1 GTSNPN, CDR2 SVGIG (reference sequence).

In the case of this clone: The junction differs from germline at one of its ends, possibly a read error. The J gene is TRBJ2-7, the V gene TRBV7-2, with a weak D call TRBD2 (7 bases). CDR1 SGHTA and CDR2 FQGNSA come from the germline V gene. The CDR3 length is 15 residues. Here the CDR3 DNA reads TGTGCCGGCAGCGGGGAGGGGGTACAAGCCTACGAGCAGTACTTC. Residues: CAGSGEGVQAYEQYF.

V and J are TRBV9 and TRBJ2-7; D might be TRBD2 (5 bases). The CDR3 has 16 residues. CDR1 SGDLS and CDR2 YYNGEE come from the germline V gene. V was trimmed by 0 bases and J by 2 bases, leaving 15 bases between them. CDR3 region: CASSVGVRDGAYEQYF. CDR3 nucleotides: TGTGCCAGCAGCGTAGGGGTCCGGGATGGGGCCTACGAGCAGTACTTC.

This clone was found once. The chain couples TRBV7-3 to TRBJ2-2; D remains ambiguous. This CDR3 has 13 amino acids. Germline V gene sequence: CDR1 SGHTA, CDR2 FQGTGA. V was shortened by 8 bases and J by 1 base, with 8 bases between the two germline ends. This chain's CDR3 is CASRERNTGELFF. Here the CDR3 DNA reads TGTGCCAGCCGAGAGCGGAACACCGGGGAGCTGTTTTTT.

The chain couples TRBV28 to TRBJ2-3; 9 positions agree with TRBD2. The V and J ends lost 6 bases and 1 base, in that order; junction bases with no gene match: 2. CDR3 length: 14 residues. Per the germline V gene, CDR1 is MDHEN and CDR2 is SYDVKM. This chain's CDR3 is CASSPSGGTDTQYF. The CDR3 bases are TGTGCCAGCAGCCCTAGCGGGGGCACAGATACGCAGTATTTT.